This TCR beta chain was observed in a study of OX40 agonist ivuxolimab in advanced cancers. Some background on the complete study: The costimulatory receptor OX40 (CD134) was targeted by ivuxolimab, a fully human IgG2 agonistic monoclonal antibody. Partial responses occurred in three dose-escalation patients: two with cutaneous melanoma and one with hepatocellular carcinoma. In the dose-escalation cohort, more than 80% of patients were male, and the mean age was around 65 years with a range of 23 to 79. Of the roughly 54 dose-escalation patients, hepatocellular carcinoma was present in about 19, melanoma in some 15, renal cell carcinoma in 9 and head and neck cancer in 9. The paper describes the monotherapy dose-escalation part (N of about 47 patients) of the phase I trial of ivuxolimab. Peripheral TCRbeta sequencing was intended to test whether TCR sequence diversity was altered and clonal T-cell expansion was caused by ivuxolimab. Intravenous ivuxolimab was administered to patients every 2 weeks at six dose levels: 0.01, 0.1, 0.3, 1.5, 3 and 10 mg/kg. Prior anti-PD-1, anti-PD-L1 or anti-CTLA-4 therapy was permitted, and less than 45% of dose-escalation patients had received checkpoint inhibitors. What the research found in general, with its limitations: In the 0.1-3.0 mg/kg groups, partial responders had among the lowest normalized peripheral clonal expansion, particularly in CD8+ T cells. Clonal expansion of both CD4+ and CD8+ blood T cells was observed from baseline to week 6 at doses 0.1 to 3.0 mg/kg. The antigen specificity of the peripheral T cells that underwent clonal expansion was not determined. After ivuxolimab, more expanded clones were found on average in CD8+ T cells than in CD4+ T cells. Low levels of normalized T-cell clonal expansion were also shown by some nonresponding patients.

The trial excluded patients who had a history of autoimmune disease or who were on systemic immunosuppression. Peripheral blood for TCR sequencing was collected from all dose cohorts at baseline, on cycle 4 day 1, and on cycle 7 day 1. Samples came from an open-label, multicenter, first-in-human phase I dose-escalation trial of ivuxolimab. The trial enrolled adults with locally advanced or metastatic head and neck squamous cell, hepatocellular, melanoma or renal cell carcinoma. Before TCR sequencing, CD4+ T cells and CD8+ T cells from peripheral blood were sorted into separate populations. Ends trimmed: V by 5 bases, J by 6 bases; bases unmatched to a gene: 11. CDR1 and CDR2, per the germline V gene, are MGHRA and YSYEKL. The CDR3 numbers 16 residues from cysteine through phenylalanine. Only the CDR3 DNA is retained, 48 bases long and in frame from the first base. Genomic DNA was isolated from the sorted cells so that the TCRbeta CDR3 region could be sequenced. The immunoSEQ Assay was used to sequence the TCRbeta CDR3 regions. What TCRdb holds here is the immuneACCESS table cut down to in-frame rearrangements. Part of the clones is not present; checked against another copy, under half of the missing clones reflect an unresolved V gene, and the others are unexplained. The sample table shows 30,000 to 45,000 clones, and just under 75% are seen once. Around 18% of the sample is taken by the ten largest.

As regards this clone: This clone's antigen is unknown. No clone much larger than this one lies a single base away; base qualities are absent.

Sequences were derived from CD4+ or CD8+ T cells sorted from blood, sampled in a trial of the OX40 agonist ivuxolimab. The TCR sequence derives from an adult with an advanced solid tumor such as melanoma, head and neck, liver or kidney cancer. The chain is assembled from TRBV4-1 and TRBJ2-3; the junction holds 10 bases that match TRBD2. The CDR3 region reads CASSFPPTSGVDTQYF. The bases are TGCGCCAGCAGCTTTCCCCCAACTAGCGGGGTGGATACGCAGTATTTT.